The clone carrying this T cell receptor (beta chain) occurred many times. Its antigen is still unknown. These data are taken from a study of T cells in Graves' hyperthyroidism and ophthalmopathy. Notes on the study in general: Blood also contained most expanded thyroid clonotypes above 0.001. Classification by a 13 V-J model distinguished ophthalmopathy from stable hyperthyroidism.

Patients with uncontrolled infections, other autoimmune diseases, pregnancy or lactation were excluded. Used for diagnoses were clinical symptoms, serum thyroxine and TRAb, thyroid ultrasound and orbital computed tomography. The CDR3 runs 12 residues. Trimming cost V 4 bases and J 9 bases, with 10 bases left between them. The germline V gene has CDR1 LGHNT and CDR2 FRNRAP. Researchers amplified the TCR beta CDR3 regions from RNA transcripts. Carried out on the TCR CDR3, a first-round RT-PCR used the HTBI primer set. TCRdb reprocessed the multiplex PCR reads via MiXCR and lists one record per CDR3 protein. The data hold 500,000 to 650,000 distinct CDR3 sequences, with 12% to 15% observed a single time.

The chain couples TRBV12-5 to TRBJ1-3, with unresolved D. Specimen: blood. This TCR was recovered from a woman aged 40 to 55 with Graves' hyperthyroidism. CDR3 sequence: CASGWAGGTIYF. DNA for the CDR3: TGTGCTAGTGGTTGGGCCGGCGGCACCATATATTTT.